This T cell receptor beta chain appears in the sequencing data of a study of T cell changes during pregnancy in multiple sclerosis. Produced via immunoSEQ multiplex PCR; TCRdb's table is partial and in-frame only. The profile shows 50,000 to 60,000 clones, more than 80% of them singletons. This receptor was obtained from a female donor with multiple sclerosis, enrolled in a pregnancy study. The sequencing used CD4+ T cells from peripheral blood mononuclear cells, collected in the first trimester of pregnancy.

The DNA of the CDR3 is TGCGCCAGCAGCCCCAGGGACAGGGGCGAGCAGTACTTC. Translation gives CASSPRDRGEQYF. This rearrangement joins TRBV5-1 to TRBJ2-7; TRBD1 agrees at 10 bases. Germline CDR1 SGHRS, CDR2 YFSETQ. CDR3 length: 13 amino acids. With V trimmed by 4 bases and J by 6 bases, 4 bases remained unmatched.